This TCR beta chain was sequenced for a study of T-cell reconstitution after alpha-beta-depleted transplantation in children. Construction of the TCRbeta library involved unique molecular identifiers. TCRdb redid the calling of the PCR reads with MiXCR, one entry per CDR3 protein. This table has hundreds of thousands of distinct CDR3 sequences, about 10% appearing once. This clonotype was seen ten or more times. The CDR3 runs to 12 residues. Trimming removed 4 bases from V and 7 bases from J, with 10 bases in between. V is TRBV12-3 or TRBV12-4 and J is TRBJ2-5; D remains unclear. The sequence was collected from a human donor who donated a stem cell graft to a child with acute myeloid leukemia. This specimen consisted of PBMCs from the stem cell graft donor, obtained from the stem cell graft. CDR3 loop: CASSSKMGTQYF. DNA for the CDR3: TGTGCCAGCAGTTCTAAAATGGGGACCCAGTACTTC.